The 31 T cell receptor beta chains listed next were all sequenced from one sample in a study of beta chain features in type 1 diabetes. Since all of the isolated RNA was reverse transcribed, expressed TCRB transcripts were what got sequenced. TCRdb keeps only in-frame clones here, not all; method: immunoSEQ multiplex PCR. The sample has under 50,000 clones, under 65% seen once. Material: Tregs from blood. Receptors were obtained from a woman aged 18-29 years in good health.

V and J are TRBV6-1 and TRBJ1-5, with D perhaps TRBD1 (6 bases). The CDR3 runs to 13 residues. Per germline, CDR1 MNHNS and CDR2 SASEGT. Trimming shortened V by 6 bases and J by 6 bases, and 12 bases separated the two germline ends. DNA of the CDR3: TGTGCCAGCAGGGAATACAGGGCTCAGCCCCAGCATTTT. This encodes CASREYRAQPQHF.

V usage is TRBV20-1 and J usage is TRBJ2-7; D possibly corresponds to TRBD1 (6 bases). This CDR3 contains 11 residues. Germline loops: CDR1 DFQATT, CDR2 SNEGSKA (reference sequence). Trimming pared 6 bases from V and 7 bases from J, leaving 13 bases between. In DNA, the CDR3 is TGCAGTGCGACTAAGGACAGAGAGCAGTACTTC. It yields the protein CSATKDREQYF.

This clone has only a few counts. The rearrangement joins TRBV11-2 to TRBJ2-2, with 9 bases aligning to TRBD1. The V gene's germline CDR1 is SGHAT and CDR2 FQNNGV. CDR3 length: 15 amino acids. V shed 4 bases, J shed 7 bases, and the junction held 7 bases outside the gene matches. The CDR3 sequence: CASSSTTGGGGELFF. In nucleotides, the CDR3 is TGTGCCAGCAGCTCAACGACAGGGGGAGGCGGGGAGCTGTTTTTT.

V is TRBV5-1 and J is TRBJ1-1; D call uncertain. V was shortened by 8 bases and J by 5 bases, with 10 bases between the two germline ends. CDR3 length: 11 amino acids. Germline assignment: CDR1 SGHRS and CDR2 YFSETQ. The CDR3 region is CASQEGTEAFF. CDR3 DNA: TGCGCCAGTCAGGAGGGTACTGAAGCTTTCTTT.

The chain uses TRBV6-6 and TRBJ1-1; the D is unclear. The germline V and J ends were trimmed by 2 bases and 1 base, with 14 bases remaining between them. CDR1 and CDR2 (germline): MNHNY, SVGAGI (reference sequence). CDR3 length: 16 amino acids. The CDR3 reads CASSYPPAGKNTEAFF. CDR3 in DNA: TGTGCCAGCAGTTACCCCCCGGCGGGTAAGAACACTGAAGCTTTCTTT.

Of note for this clone: The sample has other DNA sequences that encode this CDR3 too. CDR3 sequence (DNA): TGTGCCAGTAGACCGGGACAGGGGGCTTATGGCTACACCTTC. It codes for CASRPGQGAYGYTF. The chain is built from TRBV19 and TRBJ1-2; TRBD1 matches 12 bases. Germline CDR1 is LNHDA and CDR2 is SQIVND (reference sequence). The CDR3 extends over 14 amino acids. The trim removed 6 bases at V and 5 bases at J, leaving 4 bases unmatched.

This chain uses TRBV20-1 with TRBJ2-7, with a tentative D call TRBD1 (6 bases). V was clipped by 8 bases and J by 6 bases, with 14 bases between them. Germline V gene lookup returns CDR1 DFQATT and CDR2 SNEGSKA (reference sequence). The CDR3 totals 11 residues. CDR3 sequence: CSFEQGIEQYF. The CDR3 DNA is TGCAGTTTTGAACAGGGCATCGAGCAGTACTTC.

The CDR3 nucleotides are TGTGCCTGGAGTGCCTCGGGACAGAATCAGCCCCAGCATTTT. Encoded protein: CAWSASGQNQPQHF. This sequence joins TRBV30 and TRBJ1-5; 7 nucleotides match TRBD1. The CDR3 consists of 14 residues. Germline V CDR1 and CDR2: GTSNPN, SVGIG (reference sequence). Trimming cost V 1 base and J 4 bases; bases outside gene matches: 4.

The V call is TRBV10-2, the J call TRBJ2-1, with unresolved D. Trimming pared 3 bases from V and 0 bases from J, leaving 9 bases between. Germline CDR1 and CDR2: WSHSY and SAAADI. This CDR3 has 15 residues. The CDR3 is CASSEKFSSYNEQFF. CDR3 coding DNA: TGCGCCAGCAGTGAAAAGTTCAGCTCCTACAATGAGCAGTTCTTC.

The table lists this clone with a few counts. The chain combines TRBV29-1 with TRBJ2-3; TRBD2 aligns across 9 bases. Trimming at V came to 5 bases and at J to 3 bases, leaving 6 bases not matched to a gene. CDR1 SQVTM and CDR2 ANQGSEA come from the germline V gene. This CDR3 is 14 amino acids long. The DNA for the CDR3 is TGCAGCGTTTTAGCGGGAGCAGGGACAGATACGCAGTATTTT. Encoded protein: CSVLAGAGTDTQYF.

The chain employs TRBV4-2 and TRBJ1-1, with no clear D. CDR3 length: 16 residues. Looked up from germline, CDR1 is LGHNA and CDR2 is YNFKEQ. V shed 0 bases and J shed 3 bases, with 14 bases lying between them. CDR3: CASSQDPENGYTEAFF. In DNA, the CDR3 is TGTGCCAGCAGCCAAGATCCGGAGAATGGGTACACTGAAGCTTTCTTT.

V and J are TRBV30 and TRBJ2-4; D might be TRBD2 (6 bases). V was pared by 3 bases and J by 6 bases, with 9 bases between. Germline V lookup: CDR1 GTSNPN, CDR2 SVGIG (reference sequence). The CDR3 is 12 residues long. CDR3 sequence: CAWSSTRNIQYF. The CDR3 region has the DNA TGTGCCTGGAGCTCGACTAGAAACATTCAGTACTTC. Full variable domain (outside the CDR3, taken from reference TRBV30 and TRBJ2-4): SQTIHQWPATLVQPVGSPLSLECTVEGTSNPNLYWYRQAAGRGLQLLFYSVGIGQISSEVPQNLSASRPQDRQFILSSKKLLLSDSGFYLCAWSSTRNIQYFGAGTRLSVL.

The genes are TRBV5-1 and TRBJ1-2; D remains ambiguous. This CDR3 spans 14 amino acids. The germline gives CDR1 SGHRS, CDR2 YFSETQ. V was cut by 0 bases and J by 2 bases, with 8 bases left in between. CDR3 sequence reads: CASSLGPGNYGYTF. CDR3 coding DNA: TGCGCCAGCAGCTTGGGTCCGGGGAACTATGGCTACACCTTC.

The chain has TRBV2 and TRBJ2-3, with 10 bases fitting TRBD2. Germline trimming cut 4 bases from V and 2 bases from J; bases unmatched to any gene: 9. This CDR3 comprises 17 residues. Germline V CDR1 and CDR2: SNHLY, FYNNEI. CDR3 protein: CASSGFTSGANTDTQYF. The CDR3 nucleotides are TGTGCCAGCAGTGGTTTTACTAGCGGGGCGAACACAGATACGCAGTATTTT.

The rearrangement joins TRBV10-1 to TRBJ1-1, with D uncertain. Germline values: CDR1 WNHNN, CDR2 SYGVQD (reference sequence). The CDR3 consists of 13 residues. V lost 4 bases and J lost 1, with 7 bases in between. CDR3 sequence (DNA): TGCGCCAGCAGTGTTCGGTGGAACACTGAAGCTTTCTTT. It specifies CASSVRWNTEAFF.

V gene TRBV11-3 combines with J gene TRBJ1-1, with TRBD1 matching over 8 bases. The CDR3 totals 14 residues. The germline V gene has CDR1 SGHNT and CDR2 YENEEA. V lost 5 bases, J lost 4 bases, and 6 bases stayed unmatched. Here the CDR3 reads CASSPGGRSTEAFF. The CDR3, as DNA: TGTGCCAGCAGCCCAGGGGGCAGGAGCACTGAAGCTTTCTTT.

The sample holds a few counts of this clone. The gene calls are TRBV7-2 and TRBJ2-1; 10 bases align to TRBD2. Germline CDR1 reads SGHTA; CDR2 reads FQGNSA. There are 18 residues in the CDR3. Unmatched junction bases numbered 9, after V lost 4 bases and J lost 0 bases. The CDR3 sequence is CASSSPLSGRPSYNEQFF. The CDR3 DNA reads TGTGCCAGCAGCTCCCCCCTTAGCGGGAGGCCCTCCTACAATGAGCAGTTCTTC.

The rearrangement links TRBV5-1 to TRBJ1-3, with 9 bases fitting TRBD1. The CDR3 extends over 17 amino acids. Trimming at V came to 5 bases and at J to 0 bases, leaving 9 bases not matched to a gene. The germline V gene has CDR1 SGHRS and CDR2 YFSETQ. CDR3 sequence reads: CASSYSGTGSSGNTIYF. In DNA form, the CDR3 reads TGCGCCAGCAGTTACTCCGGGACAGGGAGCTCTGGAAACACCATATATTTT.

The rearrangement links TRBV4-1 to TRBJ2-3, with TRBD2 identical over 10 bases. The CDR3 is 15 amino acids. Germline CDR1 reads MGHRA; CDR2 reads YSYEKL. With V trimmed by 3 bases and J by 3 bases, 3 bases remained unmatched. CDR3 in DNA: TGCGCCAGCAGCCATGGAGCGGGAGGGACAGATACGCAGTATTTT. It translates to CASSHGAGGTDTQYF.

As DNA, the CDR3 is TGTGCCACCAGCAGAGGTAGGGACAGGAATCAGCCCCAGCATTTT. Encoded protein: CATSRGRDRNQPQHF. The chain combines TRBV15 with TRBJ1-5; 8 nucleotides agree with TRBD1. This CDR3 is 15 amino acids long. V shed 1 base and J 4 bases; nucleotides not matched to a gene: 3. Germline V gives CDR1 LNHNV, CDR2 YYDKDF (reference sequence).

This clone was recorded a few times. This chain links TRBV27 with TRBJ1-1; D is undetermined. The germline V gene encodes CDR1 MNHEY and CDR2 SMNVEV (reference sequence). Trimming shortened V by 6 bases and J by 5 bases, and 13 bases separated the two germline ends. The CDR3 loop spans 13 amino acids. CDR3 amino acids: CASRTSGWTEAFF. Here the CDR3 DNA reads TGTGCCAGCAGGACGTCAGGTTGGACTGAAGCTTTCTTT.

The chain has TRBV6-6 and TRBJ2-5; 9 nucleotides line up with TRBD2. The DNA end lines up better with TRBJ2-7; the J call may be wrong. This CDR3 region has 14 residues. Looked up from germline, CDR1 is MNHNY and CDR2 is SVGAGI (reference sequence). The chain's CDR3 is CASSYSGLASEQYF. The CDR3 DNA reads as TGTGCCAGCAGTTATTCTGGACTAGCGTCCGAGCAGTACTTC.

This rearrangement joins TRBV30 to TRBJ2-1; the D gene is possibly TRBD2 (5 bases). This CDR3 comprises 14 residues. Germline V lookup: CDR1 GTSNPN, CDR2 SVGIG (reference sequence). Trimming removed 5 bases from V and 0 bases from J, with 11 bases in between. The CDR3 sequence is CAWRESSSYNEQFF. The CDR3 region has the DNA TGTGCCTGGCGGGAATCGAGCTCCTACAATGAGCAGTTCTTC.

Only a few counts were recorded for this clone. DNA of the CDR3: TGTGCCAGCAGCGCACAGGGGCGTTTGAGCTCCTACAATGAGCAGTTCTTC. This sequence encodes CASSAQGRLSSYNEQFF. The chain has TRBV9 and TRBJ2-1; 7 bases map to TRBD1. This CDR3 has 17 amino acids. The ends lost 3 bases at V and 0 bases at J; junction bases unmatched: 9. Germline-derived CDR1 and CDR2 are SGDLS and YYNGEE.

This rearrangement joins TRBV5-1 to TRBJ2-3; D is ambiguous. V was pared by 4 bases and J by 4 bases, with 16 bases between. Germline V CDR1 and CDR2: SGHRS, YFSETQ. CDR3 size: 15 residues. CDR3 sequence (DNA): TGCGCCAGCAGCCCGGATTTAGGAGTAGCAGATACGCAGTATTTT. Its translation: CASSPDLGVADTQYF.

CDR3 residues: CASSVTSVHSYNEQFF. In DNA form, the CDR3 reads TGTGCCAGCAGTGTAACTAGCGTTCACTCCTACAATGAGCAGTTCTTC. This sequence joins TRBV6-1 and TRBJ2-1; 7 bases agree with TRBD2. The CDR3 runs 16 residues. Per germline, CDR1 MNHNS and CDR2 SASEGT. V lost 4 bases, J lost 0 bases, and 6 bases stayed unmatched.

V gene TRBV5-4 combines with J gene TRBJ2-1, with TRBD2 matching 8 bases. Germline CDR1 SGHNT, CDR2 YYREEE (reference sequence). CDR3 size: 14 residues. V shed 4 bases, J shed 7 bases, and the junction held 7 bases outside the gene matches. This CDR3 reads CASSTRTGGNEQFF. CDR3 in DNA: TGTGCCAGCAGCACGCGGACGGGGGGGAATGAGCAGTTCTTC. Variable domain in full (rest from reference TRBV5-4 and TRBJ2-1): ETGVTQSPTHLIKTRGQQVTLRCSSQSGHNTVSWYQQALGQGPQFIFQYYREEENGRGNFPPRFSGLQFPNYSSELNVNALELDDSALYLCASSTRTGGNEQFFGPGTRLTVL.

The chain employs TRBV7-7 and TRBJ2-3, with TRBD2 as a possible D gene (5 bases). V lost 1 base and J lost 5, with 7 bases in between. The CDR3 loop spans 13 amino acids. Germline assignment: CDR1 SSHAT and CDR2 FNYEAQ (reference sequence). CDR3 in amino acids: CASSLERGDTQYF. The CDR3 DNA sequence: TGTGCCAGCAGCTTAGAACGGGGAGATACGCAGTATTTT.

This chain connects TRBV5-1 to TRBJ2-1, with 9 bases fitting TRBD2. The CDR3 consists of 13 residues. Per germline, CDR1 SGHRS and CDR2 YFSETQ. With 2 bases clipped from V and 8 bases from J, the junction kept 2 bases outside the gene matches. This CDR3 reads CASSFEREDEQFF. Here the CDR3 DNA reads TGCGCCAGCAGCTTCGAGCGGGAGGATGAGCAGTTCTTC. The full variable domain, completed using reference TRBV5-1 and TRBJ2-1, is KAGVTQTPRYLIKTRGQQVTLSCSPISGHRSVSWYQQTPGQGLQFLFEYFSETQRNKGNFPGRFSGRQFSNSRSEMNVSTLELGDSALYLCASSFEREDEQFFGPGTRLTVL.

This clone has a handful of counts. The J gene is TRBJ2-6, the V gene TRBV5-6; no clear D. Looked up from germline, CDR1 is SGHDT and CDR2 is YYEEEE. The CDR3 runs 15 residues. Trimming left V 2 bases short and J 1 base short, with 7 bases between. The CDR3 protein is CASSFRVSGANVLTF. DNA of the CDR3: TGTGCCAGCAGCTTCCGGGTATCTGGGGCCAACGTCCTGACTTTC.

The chain is built from TRBV14 and TRBJ1-4, with D tentatively TRBD1 (5 bases). V lost 6 bases and J lost 8, with 10 bases in between. CDR1 and CDR2 from the germline V gene are SGHDN and FVKESK. The CDR3 contains 12 residues. The CDR3 DNA sequence: TGTGCCAGCAGTCCCAGGGTGGAAAAACTGTTTTTT. It is translated as CASSPRVEKLFF. Complete variable domain (other parts from reference TRBV14 and TRBJ1-4): EAGVTQFPSHSVIEKGQTVTLRCDPISGHDNLYWYRRVMGKEIKFLLHFVKESKQDESGMPNNRFLAERTGGTYSTLKVQPAELEDSGVYFCASSPRVEKLFFGSGTQLSVL.